This TCR beta chain appears in the sequencing data of a study of blood T cell repertoires in COVID-19. Across the study: Donors in the United States, Italy and Spain gave samples during acute or convalescent COVID-19. T cells, B-cell-depleted T cells, or PBMCs supplied cDNA or gDNA.

Enrolment of Seattle patients took place during active infection, and they were followed longitudinally. Per the original data handling: The assay estimated nucleated cells by amplifying reference gene primers. Clones were read by immunoSEQ multiplex PCR, and TCRdb kept only the in-frame ones, dropping some. D and trimming come from the DNA, and the V and J calls and clone size come from that table. The sample gives fewer than 450,000 clones, roughly 88% of which show up once; over 9.5% is in the top ten. This sequence was found in a woman aged 50 to 60 with COVID-19, enrolled during active disease. The sequenced sample consisted of peripheral blood.

CDR3 amino acids: CAWNPAGATYGYTF. The CDR3 nucleotides are TGTGCCTGGAACCCGGCGGGGGCTACCTATGGCTACACCTTC. This chain joins TRBV30 and TRBJ1-2; tentatively, D is TRBD1 (6 bases). V was trimmed by 4 bases and J by 4 bases, leaving 16 bases between them. The length of the CDR3 is 14 residues. Germline assignment: CDR1 GTSNPN and CDR2 SVGIG (reference sequence).